This TCR beta chain comes out of a study of blood T cells in healthy people across ages. Study-level results: Estimates of total diversity, which came from one million sequenced T cells, were considered to be underestimates.

A second PCR, run for about 6 to 11 cycles, used a sample-barcoded 5' primer plus a J-beta primer mix. TCRdb re-called the 5' RACE reads with MiXCR, one entry per CDR3 protein. The repertoire includes roughly 1,000,000 distinct CDR3 sequences, approximately 25% of them detected once, and 0.65% to 0.95% sits in the top ten. V was shortened by 4 bases and J by 0 bases, with 5 bases between the two germline ends. Germline loops: CDR1 SGDLS, CDR2 YYNGEE. This CDR3 is 13 amino acids long. A remark on this clonotype: Its antigen is still unknown.

These data are also associated with another study on T cells of mothers and their children.

Specimen: blood. The TCR comes from a girl aged 2 to 10 in good health. The J gene is TRBJ1-3, the V gene TRBV9; D is unresolved. CDR3 DNA sequence: TGTGCCAGCAGCCACCCCTCTGGAAACACCATATATTTT. Its translation is CASSHPSGNTIYF.